The 31 T cell receptor beta chains reported below all come from one sample, sequenced in a study of blood T cell repertoires in COVID-19. Sequencing used immunoSEQ multiplex PCR; TCRdb keeps in-frame clones, though not all of them. The table lists hundreds of thousands of clones, roughly 87% of them singletons. Sequencing used peripheral blood. The receptors stem from a man aged 55 to 70 who had recovered from COVID-19.

CDR3 DNA sequence: TGTGCCAGCACCCATCCGGGACAGGAGCACACCGGGGAGCTGTTTTTT. Translation gives CASTHPGQEHTGELFF. The chain joins TRBV7-8 to TRBJ2-2; 8 positions agree with TRBD1. Per the germline V gene, CDR1 is SGHVS and CDR2 is FQNEAQ. Trimming removed 7 bases from V and 3 bases from J; junction bases left unmatched: 10. The CDR3 runs 16 residues.

V usage is TRBV5-4 and J usage is TRBJ2-7; 7 bases align to TRBD1. Germline assignment: CDR1 SGHNT and CDR2 YYREEE (reference sequence). CDR3 length: 14 residues. V lost 2 bases and J lost 2; bases outside the gene matches: 4. The CDR3 loop reads CASSFRDSTYEQYF. CDR3 DNA sequence: TGTGCCAGCAGCTTCCGGGACAGCACCTACGAGCAGTACTTC.

The V call is TRBV6-4, the J call TRBJ2-3; D is ambiguous. CDR1 is MRHNA, CDR2 SNTAGT, per germline. This CDR3 region has 13 residues. Trimming shortened V by 2 bases and J by 3 bases, and 6 bases separated the two germline ends. The CDR3 is CASSDHWTDTQYF. CDR3 DNA sequence: TGTGCCAGCAGTGACCACTGGACAGATACGCAGTATTTT.

The chain has TRBV4-1 and TRBJ2-3, with TRBD2 matching over 7 bases. Trimming cost V 4 bases and J 13 bases; bases outside gene matches: 11. CDR1 and CDR2 (germline): MGHRA, YSYEKL. The CDR3 spans 13 residues. This CDR3 reads CASSLTPGGAKYF. The CDR3 DNA reads TGCGCCAGCAGCCTCACCCCGGGGGGTGCCAAGTATTTT.

This chain links TRBV6-1 with TRBJ1-2; unclear D gene. Germline lookup yields CDR1 MNHNS and CDR2 SASEGT. V gave up 2 bases and J gave up 8 bases, with 15 bases separating them. CDR3 length: 14 amino acids. The CDR3 DNA reads as TGTGCCAGCAGTGAATGGGGAGGGAATGGGGGCTACACCTTC. Amino acids: CASSEWGGNGGYTF.

The chain joins TRBV7-9 to TRBJ2-1; 8 bases fit TRBD1. Germline V gene sequence: CDR1 SEHNR, CDR2 FQNEAQ (reference sequence). Trimming at V came to 7 bases and at J to 3 bases, leaving 8 bases not matched to a gene. This CDR3 has 15 residues. This CDR3 is CASTLRTGGYNEQFF. The CDR3 bases are TGTGCCAGCACCCTAAGAACAGGGGGCTACAATGAGCAGTTCTTC.

The J gene is TRBJ1-4, the V gene TRBV3-1 (or the pseudogene TRBV3-2); TRBD1 might be the D (6 bases). CDR1 and CDR2 (germline): LGHDT, YNNKEL (reference sequence). This CDR3 contains 17 residues. V lost 3 bases, J lost 2 bases, and 16 bases lay in between. The DNA for the CDR3 is TGTGCCAGCAGCCAGTCCATGTACAGGGATACTAATGAAAAACTGTTTTTT. Translated, it gives CASSQSMYRDTNEKLFF.

The chain couples TRBV29-1 to TRBJ2-1; 8 positions match TRBD1. The V gene's germline CDR1 is SQVTM and CDR2 ANQGSEA. This CDR3 has 14 amino acids. With 3 bases clipped from V and 4 bases from J, the junction kept 5 bases outside the gene matches. The CDR3 protein is CSVDGQGPYNEQFF. The CDR3, as DNA: TGCAGCGTTGACGGACAGGGACCATACAATGAGCAGTTCTTC.

The V and J genes are TRBV10-3 and TRBJ1-2; 7 bases are shared with TRBD1. V gave up 2 bases and J gave up 8 bases; unmatched junction bases: 14. The CDR3 totals 16 residues. Germline loops: CDR1 ENHRY, CDR2 SYGVKD. CDR3 DNA: TGTGCCATCAGTGAGATCGGGACAGACCAAATGCGAGGCTACACCTTC. It codes for CAISEIGTDQMRGYTF.

The chain employs TRBV7-2 and TRBJ2-5; the match to TRBD1 covers 7 bases. Losses at the gene ends were 4 bases for V and 1 base for J; bases not matched to a gene: 3. Germline CDR1 SGHTA, CDR2 FQGNSA. The CDR3 contains 14 residues. CDR3 in amino acids: CASSWTGVQETQYF. In nucleotides, the CDR3 is TGTGCCAGCAGCTGGACAGGTGTCCAAGAGACCCAGTACTTC.

V is TRBV2 and J is TRBJ1-2; 8 nucleotides line up with TRBD1. Germline V gives CDR1 SNHLY, CDR2 FYNNEI. The CDR3 is made up of 16 amino acids. The V gene end was trimmed by 6 bases and the J gene end by 4 bases; junction bases not matched to a gene: 13. For the CDR3, the DNA is TGTGCCAGCAGCTTAGACCCAGGGGGCACAGCCTATGGCTACACCTTC. It encodes CASSLDPGGTAYGYTF. Full variable domain (outside the CDR3, taken from reference TRBV2 and TRBJ1-2): EPEVTQTPSHQVTQMGQEVILRCVPISNHLYFYWYRQILGQKVEFLVSFYNNEISEKSEIFDDQFSVERPDGSNFTLKIRSTKLEDSAMYFCASSLDPGGTAYGYTFGSGTRLTVV.

The rearrangement joins TRBV18 to TRBJ2-7; possible D gene TRBD2, 5 bases. In germline, CDR1 is KGHSH, CDR2 LQKENI. The V and J ends lost 0 bases and 3 bases respectively, with 12 bases between them. This CDR3 has 15 residues. This CDR3 reads CASSPPGVLGYEQYF. CDR3 DNA: TGTGCCAGCTCACCACCGGGAGTTTTGGGCTACGAGCAGTACTTC.

This chain connects TRBV28 to TRBJ2-3; a weak D match, TRBD1 (5 bases). The CDR3 consists of 20 residues. Germline assignment: CDR1 MDHEN and CDR2 SYDVKM. The ends were cut back, 4 bases at V and 1 base at J, with 27 bases in the middle. CDR3: CASSYPFSRSLQGGTDTQYF. In DNA form, the CDR3 reads TGTGCCAGCAGTTACCCCTTCTCCAGGTCGTTGCAGGGTGGCACAGATACGCAGTATTTT. The full variable domain, completed using reference TRBV28 and TRBJ2-3, is DVKVTQSSRYLVKRTGEKVFLECVQDMDHENMFWYRQDPGLGLRLIYFSYDVKMKEKGDIPEGYSVSREKKERFSLILESASTNQTSMYLCASSYPFSRSLQGGTDTQYFGPGTRLTVL.

The chain has TRBV28 and TRBJ2-2, with D possibly matching TRBD1 (6 bases). The CDR3 runs 15 residues. Between the trimmed V and J ends, which lost 5 bases and 1 base, there was a span of 11 bases. CDR1 MDHEN and CDR2 SYDVKM come from the germline V gene. CDR3: CASSRDTLNTGELFF. The CDR3 nucleotides are TGTGCCAGCAGTCGGGACACCTTGAACACCGGGGAGCTGTTTTTT. Full variable domain (outside the CDR3, taken from reference TRBV28 and TRBJ2-2): DVKVTQSSRYLVKRTGEKVFLECVQDMDHENMFWYRQDPGLGLRLIYFSYDVKMKEKGDIPEGYSVSREKKERFSLILESASTNQTSMYLCASSRDTLNTGELFFGEGSRLTVL.

V usage is TRBV5-6 and J usage is TRBJ2-7; 7 nucleotides line up with TRBD1. The junction had 9 bases not matched to a gene; V was cut back by 4 bases and J by 2 bases. Germline CDR1 reads SGHDT; CDR2 reads YYEEEE. The CDR3 is 15 residues long. This chain's CDR3 is CASSGLGQPPYEQYV. The CDR3 DNA follows: TGTGCCAGCAGCGGCCTGGGACAGCCACCCTACGAGCAGTACGTC.

CDR3 bases: TGTGCCAGCAGTTCCGTGAACACCGGGGAGCTGTTTTTT. This gives the protein CASSSVNTGELFF. The chain joins TRBV27 to TRBJ2-2; D uncertain. In germline, CDR1 is MNHEY, CDR2 SMNVEV (reference sequence). The CDR3 spans 13 residues. Trimming stripped 4 bases from V and 1 base from J, with 4 bases between.

This chain connects TRBV5-8 to TRBJ1-5; tentatively, D is TRBD1 (5 bases). V was trimmed by 3 bases and J by 5 bases, leaving 12 bases between them. The length of the CDR3 is 14 residues. Per germline, CDR1 SGHTS and CDR2 YDEGEE. The CDR3 sequence: CASSCPGGDQPQHF. In DNA, the CDR3 is TGTGCCAGCAGCTGCCCCGGGGGGGATCAGCCCCAGCATTTT.

This clone came up a few times. The CDR3 region has the DNA TGTGCCAGCCCCGCGGGGGAAAATTCACCCCTCCACTTT. Its protein product is CASPAGENSPLHF. This sequence joins TRBV28 and TRBJ1-6; D perhaps matches TRBD1 (5 bases). The CDR3 sequence is 13 residues long. The V and J ends lost 8 bases and 7 bases respectively, with 12 bases between them. CDR1 MDHEN and CDR2 SYDVKM come from the germline V gene. The full variable domain, its missing parts supplied by reference TRBV28 and TRBJ1-6, is DVKVTQSSRYLVKRTGEKVFLECVQDMDHENMFWYRQDPGLGLRLIYFSYDVKMKEKGDIPEGYSVSREKKERFSLILESASTNQTSMYLCASPAGENSPLHFGNGTRLTVT.

The chain uses TRBV2 and TRBJ2-1; unclear D gene. The CDR3 contains 15 residues. CDR1 and CDR2 (germline): SNHLY, FYNNEI. V was shortened by 5 bases and J by 1 base, with 12 bases between the two germline ends. CDR3 protein: CASSPKAWSYNEQFF. Written as DNA, the CDR3 is TGTGCCAGCAGTCCAAAAGCGTGGTCCTACAATGAGCAGTTCTTC.

This clone came up once. This chain connects TRBV19 to TRBJ1-1; 9 bases match TRBD1. The CDR3 runs to 16 residues. Per germline, CDR1 LNHDA and CDR2 SQIVND (reference sequence). The junction had 9 bases not matched to a gene; V was cut back by 4 bases and J by 3 bases. The CDR3 DNA reads TGTGCCAGTAGTACTCCGGACAGGGGACCGGACACTGAAGCTTTCTTT. Amino acid sequence: CASSTPDRGPDTEAFF.

This chain connects TRBV5-1 to TRBJ1-1; TRBD1 is a possible D gene (5 bases). The germline V gene encodes CDR1 SGHRS and CDR2 YFSETQ. The CDR3 sequence is 14 residues long. Trimming took off 1 base at V and 6 bases at J, with 13 bases between the two ends. CDR3: CASSLSRAPAEAFF. CDR3 bases: TGCGCCAGCAGCTTGTCCAGGGCCCCGGCTGAAGCTTTCTTT.

This chain connects TRBV12-3 or TRBV12-4 to TRBJ2-4; tentative D call: TRBD1 (6 bases). The CDR3 covers 13 residues. Trimming shortened V by 4 bases and J by 8 bases, and 12 bases separated the two germline ends. CDR3 protein: CASSWVPGDIQYF. The CDR3 region has the DNA TGTGCCAGCAGTTGGGTTCCAGGGGACATTCAGTACTTC.

The rearrangement links TRBV20-1 to TRBJ2-3; no reliable D call. Per germline, CDR1 DFQATT and CDR2 SNEGSKA (reference sequence). Trimming cost V 2 bases and J 5 bases, with 5 bases left between them. This CDR3 contains 11 residues. Here the CDR3 reads CSARSVDTQYF. CDR3 DNA: TGCAGTGCTAGAAGCGTAGATACGCAGTATTTT.

The chain combines TRBV6-6 with TRBJ1-6; tentatively, D is TRBD1 (5 bases). Germline CDR1 reads MNHNY; CDR2 reads SVGAGI (reference sequence). V lost 6 bases to trimming and J lost 7 bases, with 7 bases between them. The CDR3 covers 12 residues. The DNA for the CDR3 is TGTGCCAGCAGCCCAGGGAATTCACCCCTCCACTTT. This translates into CASSPGNSPLHF.

This rearrangement joins TRBV19 to TRBJ1-6; 7 bases map to TRBD1. CDR1 and CDR2 from the germline V gene are LNHDA and SQIVND (reference sequence). The CDR3 extends over 14 amino acids. V shed 4 bases and J 7 bases; nucleotides not matched to a gene: 4. CDR3 in DNA: TGTGCCAGTAGTAGTGGGACAGTAAATTCACCCCTCCACTTT. This translates into CASSSGTVNSPLHF.

This chain connects TRBV7-9 to TRBJ2-7; D is unresolved. V shed 5 bases and J shed 3 bases, with 11 bases lying between them. The CDR3 totals 13 residues. CDR1 SEHNR and CDR2 FQNEAQ come from the germline V gene (reference sequence). The CDR3 here is CASSRDGYYEQYV. CDR3 bases: TGTGCCAGCAGCCGCGACGGGTACTACGAGCAGTACGTC.

The chain couples TRBV6-2 or TRBV6-3 to TRBJ2-7; TRBD1 agrees at 8 bases. CDR3 length equals 14 residues. CDR1 and CDR2 from the germline V gene are MNHEY and SVGEGT. V was pared by 6 bases and J by 4 bases, with 8 bases of the junction left unmatched. CDR3 region: CASSGTGGMYEQYV. CDR3 DNA sequence: TGTGCCAGCAGCGGGACAGGCGGAATGTACGAGCAGTACGTC.

The genes are TRBV3-1 (or the pseudogene TRBV3-2) and TRBJ1-6, with D tentatively TRBD1 (6 bases). Germline V gene data show CDR1 as LGHDT and CDR2 as YNNKEL (reference sequence). Trimming took off 3 bases at V and 6 bases at J, with 12 bases between the two ends. The CDR3 runs 15 residues. CDR3 bases: TGTGCCAGCAGCCACAGTACAGGGATTAATTCACCCCTCCACTTT. It translates to CASSHSTGINSPLHF.

The chain carries TRBV7-9 and TRBJ1-1; D may be TRBD1 (5 bases). Trimming cost V 5 bases and J 4 bases, with 11 bases left between them. Germline assignment: CDR1 SEHNR and CDR2 FQNEAQ (reference sequence). The CDR3 covers 13 residues. The CDR3 DNA is TGTGCCAGCAGCCTTGGGGGGACCACTGAAGCTTTCTTT. Protein: CASSLGGTTEAFF.

The gene calls are TRBV5-4 and TRBJ2-7, with D possibly TRBD1 on 5 matching bases. The CDR3 covers 15 residues. Trimming took off 4 bases at V and 5 bases at J, with 19 bases between the two ends. Germline CDR1 is SGHNT and CDR2 is YYREEE (reference sequence). CDR3 loop: CASSARGVGHDEQYF. The DNA for the CDR3 is TGTGCCAGCAGCGCAAGGGGCGTGGGTCACGACGAGCAGTACTTC. Combining the CDR3 with reference TRBV5-4 and TRBJ2-7 gives the whole variable domain ETGVTQSPTHLIKTRGQQVTLRCSSQSGHNTVSWYQQALGQGPQFIFQYYREEENGRGNFPPRFSGLQFPNYSSELNVNALELDDSALYLCASSARGVGHDEQYFGPGTRLTVT.

About this clone itself: Other DNA variants within this sample encode the same CDR3. This sequence joins TRBV5-1 and TRBJ1-1, with a tentative D call TRBD1 (5 bases). Trimming removed 0 bases from V and 0 bases from J, with 9 bases in between. This CDR3 spans 15 amino acids. Germline V gene sequence: CDR1 SGHRS, CDR2 YFSETQ. This chain's CDR3 is CASSLGQTMNTEAFF. CDR3 bases: TGCGCCAGCAGCTTGGGACAGACCATGAACACTGAAGCTTTCTTT.